This entry concerns a single T cell receptor beta chain. What antigen it recognizes has not been identified. No much larger clone exists at a distance of one base, and base qualities are not known. This entry belongs to a study of CD8 T cells in ankylosing spondylitis (dated by TCRdb to about 2017). For context, the study as a whole: To find TCR variants linked to disease, the study profiled T cell receptor beta repertoires in ankylosing spondylitis patients and healthy donors. The full study cohort was made up of over 20 ankylosing spondylitis patients and around 100 healthy donors. Peripheral blood samples were taken, and synovial fluid was additionally collected from ankylosing spondylitis patients.

Instrument on record: Illumina HiSeq 2500. Quantitative 5'-RACE with molecular barcodes was the method used to prepare the TCR beta libraries. The source study handled its data this way. To identify disease-linked TCR variants, a new computational method was used, one built on a probabilistic model of VDJ rearrangement. TCRdb trimmed the raw reads at Q25, called clones with MiXCR and kept productive beta chains. Rows merge per CDR3 protein into single entries with the most common DNA and genes. TCRdb's processing, not the study's, gives the V and J calls here. This sample comprises about 390,000 distinct CDR3 sequences, about 20% of them detected only once. The leading ten clones occupy roughly a sixth of the sample. Including cysteine and phenylalanine, the CDR3 has 14 amino acids. The entry retains the CDR3 DNA only, 42 bases that are in frame from base 1. According to the germline V gene (reference sequence), CDR1 reads LGHDT and CDR2 reads YNNKEL. Trimming takes 1 base from V and 2 bases from J, and the germline ends sit 9 bases apart.

What the research found in general, with its limitations: In peripheral blood, the disease-linked clones were found at relatively low frequencies and had a CD8+ phenotype. Some motif variants were previously reported in synovial fluid and blood of reactive arthritis patients, suggesting common disease-initiation mechanisms. According to the report, matched synovial fluid samples from ankylosing spondylitis patients were significantly enriched for the disease-linked clones. A TCR beta motif made up of several highly homologous amino acid variants appeared to be characteristic of blood from ankylosing spondylitis patients.

Here the chain combines TRBV3-1 and TRBJ2-7, with a tentative D call of TRBD1 or TRBD2, each matching 5 bases. The sequence was obtained from a male donor with ankylosing spondylitis. The sequenced sample consisted of blood, either unsorted or a sorted T cell fraction (not recorded which). The DNA sequence is given as TGTGCCAGCAGCCAAGGACCGGGACCCTACGAGCAGTACTTC. It translates as CASSQGPGPYEQYF.